This record looks at one T cell receptor beta chain sequence and its context. Clones were sequenced by immunoSEQ multiplex PCR, and TCRdb holds only the in-frame ones, with some missing. Of around 130,000 clones in the sample, approximately 85% are singletons; the top ten hold about 3.4%. The data are from a study of blood T cell repertoires in COVID-19. The overall study: Sample material is recorded as cDNA or gDNA derived from T cells, B-cell-depleted T cells, or PBMCs.

The TCR comes from a woman between 45 and 65 years old with acute COVID-19. The specimen sequenced was PBMCs or T cells enriched from blood (not recorded which).

In DNA, the CDR3 is TGCAGTGCCGACCGGAGGGATACGCAGTATTTT. Amino acids: CSADRRDTQYF. J is TRBJ2-3 and V is TRBV20-1; TRBD2 might be the D (5 bases). Germline CDR1 and CDR2: DFQATT and SNEGSKA (reference sequence). V dropped 6 bases and J dropped 6 bases, with 10 bases sitting between them. The CDR3 consists of 11 residues.